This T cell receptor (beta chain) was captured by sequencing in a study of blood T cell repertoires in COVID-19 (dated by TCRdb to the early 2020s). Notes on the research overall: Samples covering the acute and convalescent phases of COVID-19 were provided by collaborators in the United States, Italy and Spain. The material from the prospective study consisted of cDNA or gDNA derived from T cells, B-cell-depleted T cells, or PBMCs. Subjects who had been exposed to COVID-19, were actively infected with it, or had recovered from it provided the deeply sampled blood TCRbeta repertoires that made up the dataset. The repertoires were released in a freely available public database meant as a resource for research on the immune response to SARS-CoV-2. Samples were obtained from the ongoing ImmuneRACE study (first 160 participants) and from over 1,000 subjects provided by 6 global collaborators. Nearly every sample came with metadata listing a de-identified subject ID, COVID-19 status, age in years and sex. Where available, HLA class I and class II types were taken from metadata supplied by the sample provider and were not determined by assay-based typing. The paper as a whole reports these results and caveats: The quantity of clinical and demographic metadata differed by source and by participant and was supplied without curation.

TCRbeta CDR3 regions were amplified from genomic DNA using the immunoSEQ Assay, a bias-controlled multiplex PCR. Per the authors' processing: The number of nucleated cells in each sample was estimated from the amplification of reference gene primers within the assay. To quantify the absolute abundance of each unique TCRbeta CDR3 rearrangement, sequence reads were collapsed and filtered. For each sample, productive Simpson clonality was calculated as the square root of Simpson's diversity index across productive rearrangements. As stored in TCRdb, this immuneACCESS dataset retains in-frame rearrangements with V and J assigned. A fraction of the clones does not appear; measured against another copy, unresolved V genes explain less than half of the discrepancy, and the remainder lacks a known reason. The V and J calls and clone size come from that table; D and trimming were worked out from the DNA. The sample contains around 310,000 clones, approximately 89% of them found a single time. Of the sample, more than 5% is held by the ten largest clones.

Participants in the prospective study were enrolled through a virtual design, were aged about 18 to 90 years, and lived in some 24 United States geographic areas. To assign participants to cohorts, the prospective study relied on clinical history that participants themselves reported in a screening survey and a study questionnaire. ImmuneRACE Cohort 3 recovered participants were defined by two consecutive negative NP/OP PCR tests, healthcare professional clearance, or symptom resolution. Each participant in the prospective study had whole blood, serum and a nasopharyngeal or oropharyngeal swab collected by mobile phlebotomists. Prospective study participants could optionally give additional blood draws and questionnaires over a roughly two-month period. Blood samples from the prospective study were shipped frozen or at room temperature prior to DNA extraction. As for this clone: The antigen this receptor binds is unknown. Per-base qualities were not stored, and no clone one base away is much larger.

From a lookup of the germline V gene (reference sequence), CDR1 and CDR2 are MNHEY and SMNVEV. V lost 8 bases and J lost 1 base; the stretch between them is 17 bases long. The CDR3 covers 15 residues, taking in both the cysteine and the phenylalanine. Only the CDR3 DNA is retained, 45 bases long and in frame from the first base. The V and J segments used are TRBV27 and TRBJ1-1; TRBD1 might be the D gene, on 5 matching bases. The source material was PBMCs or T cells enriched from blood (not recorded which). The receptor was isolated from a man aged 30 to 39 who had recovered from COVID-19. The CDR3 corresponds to CASWPGKLGNTEAFF. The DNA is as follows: TGTGCCAGCTGGCCAGGGAAGTTGGGGAACACTGAAGCTTTCTTT.